The T cell receptor (beta chain) under discussion was sequenced for a study of cytomegalovirus exposure and HLA in healthy donors. Study observations and caveats: In an earlier analysis, about 87% or about 30%: the productive usage of most TCR beta V segments. In a later analysis, HLA-associated TCR beta chains were more clonally expanded than equally common others. Highly shared sequence variants in one cluster were likely a sequencing artifact.

There are 18 residues in the CDR3. Unmatched junction bases numbered 6, after V lost 1 base and J lost 1 base. Germline V gives CDR1 LGHNA, CDR2 YNFKEQ. Unrecorded immune exposures were likely, despite nominal health at sampling. In the PCR, 60 Vbeta and 13 Jbeta primers were used. The assay was immunoSEQ multiplex PCR, and TCRdb's table has in-frame clones only and misses some. The table has 150,000 to 200,000 clones, approximately 85% seen once; the top ten hold roughly 2.5%. As regards this clone: The antigen remains unidentified.

This TCR derives from a man aged 25-45 years in good health and CMV-seropositive. Sequenced input: PBMCs. The chain couples TRBV4-2 to TRBJ2-3, with 12 bases lining up with TRBD2. As DNA, the CDR3 is TGTGCCAGCAGCCAAGGGCGGACTAGCGGGGTTGGCACAGATACGCAGTATTTT. It translates to CASSQGRTSGVGTDTQYF.